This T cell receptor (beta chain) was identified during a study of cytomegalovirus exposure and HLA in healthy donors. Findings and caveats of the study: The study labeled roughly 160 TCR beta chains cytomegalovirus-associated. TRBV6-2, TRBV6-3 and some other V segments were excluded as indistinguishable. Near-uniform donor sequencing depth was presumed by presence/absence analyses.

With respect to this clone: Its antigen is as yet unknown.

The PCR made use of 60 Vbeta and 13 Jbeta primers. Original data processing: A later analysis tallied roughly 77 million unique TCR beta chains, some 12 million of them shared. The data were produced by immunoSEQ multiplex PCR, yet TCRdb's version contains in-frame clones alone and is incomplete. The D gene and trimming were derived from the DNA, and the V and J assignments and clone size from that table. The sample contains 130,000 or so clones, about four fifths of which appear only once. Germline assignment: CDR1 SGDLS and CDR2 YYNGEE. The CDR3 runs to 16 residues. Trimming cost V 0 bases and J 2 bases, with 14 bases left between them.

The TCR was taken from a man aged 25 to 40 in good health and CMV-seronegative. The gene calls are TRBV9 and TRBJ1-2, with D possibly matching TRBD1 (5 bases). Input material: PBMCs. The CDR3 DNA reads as TGTGCCAGCAGCGTAGTAGAAAAGGGACTCAACTATGGCTACACCTTC. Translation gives CASSVVEKGLNYGYTF.